This TCR beta chain was sequenced in a study of shared clonotypes between healthy human individuals. With 6 bases removed from V and 5 bases from J, the gap between germline ends came to 7 bases. The germline V gene encodes CDR1 SNHLY and CDR2 FYNNEI. The length of the CDR3 is 11 residues. This clone occurred once. TCRdb's table, derived via immunoSEQ multiplex PCR, lists solely in-frame clones and lacks some. The sample yields roughly 500,000 clones, around 80% seen once. The sample consisted of PBMCs. This chain uses TRBV2 with TRBJ2-5; D is undetermined. The source is a woman aged 40-49 years in good health. Some clones in this sample may be carry-over from other donors' samples. This chain's CDR3 is CASSLGETQYF. CDR3 nucleotides: TGTGCCAGCAGCCTTGGGGAGACCCAGTACTTC.